This T cell receptor beta chain was found in a study of OX40 agonist ivuxolimab in advanced cancers. Study-level background: Every 2 weeks, patients received ivuxolimab intravenously, dosed at 0.01 to 10 mg/kg. Recorded diagnoses for dose-escalation patients were hepatocellular carcinoma, melanoma, renal cell or head and neck cancer.

The sampling schedule covered blood at baseline, cycle 4 day 1, and cycle 7 day 1. Clones were read by immunoSEQ multiplex PCR, and TCRdb kept only the in-frame ones, dropping some. The data contain about 64,000 clones, 88% of them singletons. This CDR3 is 15 amino acids long. Trimming removed 1 base at V and 1 base at J, with 11 bases between. Germline V gene sequence: CDR1 SGHNT, CDR2 YYREEE (reference sequence). The TCR originated in an adult with an advanced solid tumor such as melanoma, head and neck, liver or kidney cancer. V is TRBV5-4 and J is TRBJ1-1; D uncertain. The sequences come from CD4+ or CD8+ T cells sorted from blood, collected in a trial of the OX40 agonist ivuxolimab. The CDR3 sequence is CASSLLSGGNTEAFF. CDR3 sequence (DNA): TGTGCCAGCAGCTTGCTATCGGGTGGGAACACTGAAGCTTTCTTT.